This paragraph covers one T cell receptor beta chain sequence. What this receptor recognizes is not known. Within one base of it there is no much larger clone, and no base qualities were kept. This sample is drawn from a study of blood T cell repertoires in COVID-19 (dated by TCRdb to 2018 to 2020). Regarding the research as a whole: Collaborator samples came from the United States, Italy and Spain and covered acute and convalescent phases of COVID-19. The material from the prospective study consisted of cDNA or gDNA derived from T cells, B-cell-depleted T cells, or PBMCs. Deeply sampled blood TCRbeta repertoires from subjects exposed to, actively infected with, or recovered from COVID-19 were included in the dataset. The repertoires were released in a freely available public database meant as a resource for research on the immune response to SARS-CoV-2. Samples were obtained from the ongoing ImmuneRACE study (first 160 participants) and from about 1,300 subjects provided by 6 global collaborators. Nearly every sample came with metadata listing a de-identified subject ID, COVID-19 status, age in years and sex. Where HLA class I and class II types were available, the types were taken from metadata supplied by the sample provider, not from assay-based typing. Overall results and qualifications from the work: The quantity of clinical and demographic metadata differed by source and by participant and was supplied without curation.

The collaborating institutions used their own protocols to collect whole blood in K2EDTA tubes. For TCRbeta analysis, collaborators shipped samples as frozen whole blood, isolated PBMCs, or DNA extracted from either of those sample types. The immunoSEQ Assay, a bias-controlled multiplex PCR, was used to amplify TCRbeta CDR3 regions from genomic DNA. In the paper's pipeline: The number of nucleated cells in each sample was estimated from the amplification of reference gene primers within the assay. Sequence reads were collapsed and filtered to measure the absolute abundance of every unique TCRbeta CDR3 rearrangement. Productive Simpson clonality was computed per sample as the square root of Simpson's diversity index over productive rearrangements. Entries here come from immuneACCESS through TCRdb and include only in-frame sequences with V and J called. Some clones fail to appear in such tables; in the studies checked, an unresolved V gene covers under half of the shortfall, and the cause of the remainder is unknown. The DNA gave D and trimming, while V, J and clone size come from that table. Counted in this sample were over 95,000 clones; about 85% of them appeared once. The ten top clones hold about 3.6% of the sample.

Spanning cysteine to phenylalanine, the CDR3 consists of 14 amino acids. The CDR3 DNA has 42 bases and is translated from base 1. From a lookup of the germline V gene, CDR1 and CDR2 are SGDLS and YYNGEE. The germline ends are 4 bases apart after V is trimmed by 0 bases and J by 0 bases. Material: peripheral blood. The source is a man aged 40-50 years with acute or convalescent COVID-19. The chain employs TRBV9 and TRBJ1-3; the D segment cannot be called with confidence. The bases read TGTGCCAGCAGCGTAGATCTCTCTGGAAACACCATATATTTT. This sequence encodes CASSVDLSGNTIYF.